These 18 T cell receptor beta chains were sequenced from one sample in a study of blood T cell repertoires in COVID-19. Sequencing was performed with immunoSEQ multiplex PCR; in TCRdb, only in-frame clones are kept and a portion is missing. The sample contains 75,000 to 90,000 clones, around three quarters of which appear only once. Sequences were obtained from peripheral blood. Source of these receptors: an older woman with acute or convalescent COVID-19.

This chain links TRBV3-1 (or the pseudogene TRBV3-2) with TRBJ2-2, with D unclear. Between the trimmed V and J ends, which lost 1 base and 1 base, there was a span of 7 bases. Germline V gene data show CDR1 as LGHDT and CDR2 as YNNKEL (reference sequence). The CDR3 loop spans 15 amino acids. CDR3 amino acids: CASSQGGGNTGELFF. The DNA for the CDR3 is TGTGCCAGCAGCCAAGGCGGCGGGAACACCGGGGAGCTGTTTTTT.

J is TRBJ1-4 and V is TRBV2; 7 bases fit TRBD1. Germline assignment: CDR1 SNHLY and CDR2 FYNNEI. The trim removed 2 bases at V and 5 bases at J, leaving 5 bases unmatched. The CDR3 runs 15 residues. In DNA form, the CDR3 reads TGTGCCAGCAGTGAATCGGGACAGCAGAATGAAAAACTGTTTTTT. It translates to CASSESGQQNEKLFF.

CDR3 sequence: CASRTGQGEAFF. The CDR3 DNA reads TGTGCCAGCAGGACCGGGCAGGGTGAAGCTTTCTTT. This chain links TRBV7-3 with TRBJ1-1; tentatively, D is TRBD1 (5 bases). V was trimmed by 6 bases and J by 7 bases, leaving 12 bases between them. The V gene's germline CDR1 is SGHTA and CDR2 FQGTGA. CDR3 length: 12 amino acids.

In this sample, this clone turned up once. The chain recombines TRBV6-2 or TRBV6-3 with TRBJ2-5; D possibly corresponds to TRBD2 (6 bases). The V end was cut by 2 bases, the J end by 3 bases, with 19 bases between. Germline loops: CDR1 MNHEY, CDR2 SVGEGT. CDR3 size: 17 residues. As DNA, the CDR3 is TGTGCCAGCAGTTACGCCCCCCTCCGGAGGGTCGAAGAGACCCAGTACTTC. Protein product: CASSYAPLRRVEETQYF.

The rearrangement links TRBV24-1 to TRBJ1-5, with 7 bases matching TRBD1. V dropped 3 bases and J dropped 3; count of bases not matched to a gene: 7. The CDR3 loop spans 16 amino acids. Germline assignment: CDR1 KGHDR and CDR2 SFDVKD. The CDR3 sequence: CATSDAGTELNQPQHF. The CDR3 DNA is TGTGCCACCAGTGATGCCGGGACAGAACTCAATCAGCCCCAGCATTTT.

This rearrangement joins TRBV27 to TRBJ1-2, with 9 bases matching TRBD1. Germline V gene lookup returns CDR1 MNHEY and CDR2 SMNVEV (reference sequence). There are 15 residues in the CDR3. V lost 5 bases and J lost 5; bases outside the gene matches: 9. The CDR3 is CASSPQTGGIYGYTF. CDR3 in DNA: TGTGCCAGCAGTCCCCAGACAGGGGGGATTTATGGCTACACCTTC.

Here the CDR3 DNA reads TGTGCCAGTAGTATAGAAGGGGTCGGCTACACCTTC. Amino acid sequence: CASSIEGVGYTF. The chain links TRBV19 to TRBJ1-2, with D possibly matching TRBD1 (5 bases). The V gene lost 0 bases and the J gene lost 8 bases, with 7 bases spanning the gap. The CDR3 has 12 amino acids. The germline gives CDR1 LNHDA, CDR2 SQIVND (reference sequence).

The DNA of the CDR3 is TGTGCCAGCCGGCTCCGGGACAGGGTCGCAGATACGCAGTATTTT. It translates to CASRLRDRVADTQYF. The V gene is TRBV5-4, the J gene TRBJ2-3; 9 positions agree with TRBD1. Germline CDR1 and CDR2: SGHNT and YYREEE (reference sequence). The CDR3 is 15 amino acids. Trimming took 7 bases from V and 4 from J; bases not matched to a gene: 10.

V gene TRBV1 combines with J gene TRBJ2-5; the D call in the table, TRBD2, was not verified against the DNA. TRBV1 is assigned pseudogene status. The CDR3 runs 15 residues. This chain's CDR3 is CTSSPRGGAEETQYF. CDR3 sequence (DNA): TGCACCAGCAGCCCTCGGGGGGGGGCAGAGGAGACCCAGTACTTC.

This clone was seen only once. This rearrangement joins TRBV7-6 to TRBJ2-3, with 11 bases lining up with TRBD2. CDR3 size: 16 residues. V lost 3 bases and J lost 0; bases outside the gene matches: 2. The germline gives CDR1 SGHVS, CDR2 FNYEAQ. DNA of the CDR3: TGTGCCAGCAGCTTCACTAGCGGGGGAAGCACAGATACGCAGTATTTT. Its translation is CASSFTSGGSTDTQYF.

This clone was observed a few times. The chain has TRBV7-9 and TRBJ1-1; D not certain. The CDR3 contains 12 residues. The germline CDR1 and CDR2 sequences are SEHNR and FQNEAQ (reference sequence). Trimming pared 8 bases from V and 11 bases from J, leaving 18 bases between. CDR3 bases: TGTGCCAGCGCCCGCGAGGGATACTTCGCTTTCTTT. It translates to CASAREGYFAFF.

The rearrangement joins TRBV9 to TRBJ2-7; D remains unclear. Trimming removed 4 bases at V and 4 bases at J, with 15 bases between. Germline V CDR1 and CDR2: SGDLS, YYNGEE. This CDR3 has 14 amino acids. The CDR3, as DNA: TGTGCCAGCAGCCCCACGACCGGGTTTTACGAGCAGTACTTC. Residues: CASSPTTGFYEQYF.

V gene TRBV29-1 combines with J gene TRBJ1-2; perhaps TRBD1 as D (5 bases). This CDR3 region has 15 residues. The germline gives CDR1 SQVTM, CDR2 ANQGSEA. V was clipped by 5 bases and J by 0 bases, with 16 bases between them. The CDR3 protein is CSVPGTRGPNYGYTF. In nucleotides, the CDR3 is TGCAGCGTTCCTGGGACGCGGGGCCCTAACTATGGCTACACCTTC.

V and J are TRBV5-1 and TRBJ2-3; D possibly matches TRBD1 or TRBD2 (6 bases each). Trimming left V 7 bases short and J 1 base short, with 16 bases between. CDR1 is SGHRS, CDR2 YFSETQ, per germline. The CDR3 is made up of 15 amino acids. The CDR3 sequence: CASRLGGVGTDTQYF. The CDR3 DNA sequence: TGCGCCAGCCGCCTGGGGGGCGTTGGCACAGATACGCAGTATTTT.

The table lists this clone with a few counts. This chain joins TRBV24-1 and TRBJ2-7; the D gene is possibly TRBD2 (5 bases). CDR1 and CDR2 from the germline V gene are KGHDR and SFDVKD. The V and J ends lost 4 bases and 5 bases respectively, with 11 bases between them. The CDR3 runs to 13 residues. As DNA, the CDR3 is TGTGCCACCAGTGACCCCCCCGGGGACGAGCAGTACTTC. Protein: CATSDPPGDEQYF.

The rearrangement joins TRBV27 to TRBJ2-7, with a possible D match to TRBD2 (6 bases). CDR3 size: 15 residues. Trimming left V 2 bases short and J 2 bases short, with 13 bases between. Germline loops: CDR1 MNHEY, CDR2 SMNVEV (reference sequence). The CDR3 DNA reads TGTGCCAGCAGTTTAGCCGCGGGGACTCCCTACGAGCAGTACTTC. Residues: CASSLAAGTPYEQYF.

The chain joins TRBV20-1 to TRBJ1-6, with 9 bases that match TRBD1. This CDR3 spans 14 amino acids. Germline CDR1 and CDR2: DFQATT and SNEGSKA (reference sequence). V shed 3 bases and J 8 bases; nucleotides not matched to a gene: 5. Here the CDR3 DNA reads TGCAGTGCTAGTCCGGGACAGGGTGATTCACCCCTCCACTTT. Translation gives CSASPGQGDSPLHF.

The rearrangement uses TRBV7-2 and TRBJ1-1; maybe TRBD1 (5 bases). Trimming pared 3 bases from V and 5 bases from J, leaving 13 bases between. This CDR3 has 14 residues. CDR1 and CDR2 (germline): SGHTA, FQGNSA. The CDR3 nucleotides read TGTGCCAGCAGCTTTGGGGCAGGGCGAACTGAAGCTTTCTTT. As protein: CASSFGAGRTEAFF.